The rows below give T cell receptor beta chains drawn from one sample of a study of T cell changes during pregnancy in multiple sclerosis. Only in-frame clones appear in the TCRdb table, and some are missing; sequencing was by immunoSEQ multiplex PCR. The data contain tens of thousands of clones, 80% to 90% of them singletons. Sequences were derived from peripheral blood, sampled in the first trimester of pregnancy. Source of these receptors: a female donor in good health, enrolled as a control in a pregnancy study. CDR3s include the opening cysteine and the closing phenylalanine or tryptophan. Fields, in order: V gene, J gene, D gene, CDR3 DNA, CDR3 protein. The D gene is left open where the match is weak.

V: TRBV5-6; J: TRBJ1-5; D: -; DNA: TGTGCCAGCAGCCGAGGACAATTTAATCAGCCCCAGCATTTT; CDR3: CASSRGQFNQPQHF
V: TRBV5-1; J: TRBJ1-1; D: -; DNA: TGCGCCAGCAGCCCCATGGGGCAGTTGAACACTGAAGCTTTCTTT; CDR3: CASSPMGQLNTEAFF
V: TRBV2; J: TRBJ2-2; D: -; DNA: TGTGCCAGCAGTCTCACAGGGAACACCGGGGAGCTGTTTTTT; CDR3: CASSLTGNTGELFF
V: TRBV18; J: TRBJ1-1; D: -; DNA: TGTGCCAGCTCACCACAGGCACGGGGGAACACTGAAGCTTTCTTT; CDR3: CASSPQARGNTEAFF
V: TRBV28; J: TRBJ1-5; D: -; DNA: TGTGCCAGCAGTTTTAGTAACCAGCCCCAGCATTTT; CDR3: CASSFSNQPQHF
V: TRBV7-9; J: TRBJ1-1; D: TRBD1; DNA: TGTGCCAGCAGCCGCTGGGACAGCCGGGGCACTGAAGCTTTCTTT; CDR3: CASSRWDSRGTEAFF
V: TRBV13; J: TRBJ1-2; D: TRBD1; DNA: TGTGCCAGCAGACGCCCCGGACAGGGGGATGGCTACACCTTC; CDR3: CASRRPGQGDGYTF
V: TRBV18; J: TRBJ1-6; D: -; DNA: TGTGCCAGCTCACCACGGCCCAGGGTGGATTCACCCCTCCACTTT; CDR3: CASSPRPRVDSPLHF
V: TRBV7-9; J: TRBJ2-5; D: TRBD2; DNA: TGTGCCAGCAGCTTGGGACGGGGGGGACGACAAGAGACCCAGTACTTC; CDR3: CASSLGRGGRQETQYF
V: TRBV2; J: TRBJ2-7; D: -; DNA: TGTGCCAGCAGGTTCGCTAGTCTTGTCGAGCAGTACTTC; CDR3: CASRFASLVEQYF
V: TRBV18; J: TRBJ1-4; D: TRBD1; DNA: TGTGCCAGCTCACCAGACAGGGTCGGGGAAAAACTGTTTTTT; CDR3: CASSPDRVGEKLFF
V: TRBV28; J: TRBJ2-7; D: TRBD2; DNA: TGTGCCAGCAGTCCTCGGACTAGCGGGAGCGACGAGCAGTACTTC; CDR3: CASSPRTSGSDEQYF
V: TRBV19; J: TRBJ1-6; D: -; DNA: TGTGCCAGTGGGGAGCTCTATAATTCACCCCTCCACTTT; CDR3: CASGELYNSPLHF
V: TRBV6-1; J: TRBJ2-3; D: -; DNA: TGTGCCAGCACCTTAGGCGGGGAATTCACAGATACGCAGTATTTT; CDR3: CASTLGGEFTDTQYF